The TCR beta chain described here comes from a study of cytomegalovirus exposure and HLA in healthy donors. Study at large: Early release data held 85 million to 95 million unique TCRs from HLA-typed donors.

Primers for the PCR totalled 60 Vbeta and 13 Jbeta. Clones were sequenced by immunoSEQ multiplex PCR, and TCRdb holds only the in-frame ones, with some missing. The sample lists about 15,000 clones, roughly 64% occurring once. About this clone: Its antigen is currently unknown.

The germline V gene encodes CDR1 SQVTM and CDR2 ANQGSEA. Between the trimmed V and J ends, which lost 3 bases and 4 bases, there was a span of 10 bases. The CDR3 is 13 amino acids. The study, taken as a whole, reports: Productive status was seen about 90% or about 30% of the time for most TCR beta V segments in an earlier analysis. Cytomegalovirus status was reportedly diagnosed by the classifier with high specificity and sensitivity. Most TCR sequences were seen very rarely across donors, but some public TCRs occurred in many.

This sequence joins TRBV29-1 and TRBJ1-5, with D hard to call. The clonotype was recovered from a woman in her 50s in good health and CMV-seropositive. Sequencing used PBMCs. The CDR3 reads CSVDFGPNQPQHF. The CDR3 nucleotides read TGCAGCGTTGATTTTGGCCCTAATCAGCCCCAGCATTTT.